In its sample, the clone carrying this T cell receptor (beta chain) was seen many times. Its specificity is not known. The CDR3 has 14 amino acids. The junction had 5 bases not matched to a gene; V was cut back by 2 bases and J by 5 bases. The germline V gene encodes CDR1 DFQATT and CDR2 SNEGSKA (reference sequence). The sample belongs to a study of T cells in Graves' hyperthyroidism and ophthalmopathy. RNA transcripts served as the template for amplifying TCR beta CDR3 regions. TCR CDR3 underwent first-round RT-PCR with the HTBI primer set. TCRdb independently ran MiXCR on the multiplex PCR reads; one entry per CDR3 protein. The sample carries approximately 520,000 distinct CDR3 sequences, less than 25% recorded once. Study conclusions and caveats: Blood shared most expanded thyroid clonotypes above 0.001.

Sequences were obtained from blood. The sequence derives from a man between 18 and 35 years old with Graves' hyperthyroidism. J is TRBJ2-7 and V is TRBV20-1, with 11 bases matching TRBD2. DNA for the CDR3: TGCAGTGCTAGACCAATAGCGGGGGGGAACGAGCAGTACTTC. This gives the protein CSARPIAGGNEQYF.